This T cell receptor beta chain was obtained from a study of T cells in localized non-small cell lung cancer. Sequencing used immunoSEQ multiplex PCR; TCRdb keeps in-frame clones, though not all of them. The table has about 7,000 clones, roughly 50% seen once. This clone showed up just once. V shed 1 base and J shed 6 bases, with 13 bases lying between them. CDR3 length: 14 amino acids. The germline V gene encodes CDR1 KGHSH and CDR2 LQKENI. Sample: lymph node tissue, taken before any cancer treatment. The chain has TRBV18 and TRBJ2-7; either TRBD1 or TRBD2 may supply D (7 bases each). The receptor's source is a female donor over 55 with stage I lung adenocarcinoma. In nucleotides, the CDR3 is TGTGCCAGCTCACCACTCAGGGGGGGGAGCGAGCAGTACTTC. It encodes CASSPLRGGSEQYF.